This T cell receptor (beta chain) was identified in a study of blood T cell repertoires in COVID-19. Turning to the study itself: There were acute and convalescent COVID-19 samples, and they came from the United States, Italy and Spain. In each case, the material was cDNA or gDNA derived from T cells, B-cell-depleted T cells, or PBMCs.

Germline V CDR1 and CDR2: MNHEY, SVGAGI. V lost 7 bases and J 3 bases, leaving 19 bases between the germline ends. The CDR3 length is 15 residues. Assay used: immunoSEQ multiplex PCR; TCRdb lists only in-frame clones, some missing. The sample includes 45,000 to 55,000 clones, roughly nine tenths of them seen just once. The chain links TRBV6-5 to TRBJ2-7; D remains ambiguous. This TCR came from a human donor in a cohort sampled during active COVID-19. Specimen: peripheral blood. CDR3 in DNA: TGTGCCAGCACCCCCCTGGCCAAGGCGGTCTACGAGCAGTACTTC. Encoded protein: CASTPLAKAVYEQYF.